This is a list of T cell receptor beta chains from one sample in a study of post-analysis software for immune sequencing data. One entry per CDR3 protein, called by TCRdb with MiXCR from the PCR reads. This table holds around 250,000 distinct CDR3 sequences, roughly a third found once. Material for sequencing was blood. These receptors came from a girl aged 5 to 17 with multiple sclerosis. The CDR3 runs from the conserved cysteine through the conserved F or W. D genes are given only for firm matches. Clone size is not always given. Where it is, it says once, few, many or a class for expanded clones.

D gene	clone size	V gene	J gene	CDR3 DNA	CDR3 protein
-	-	TRBV29-1	TRBJ2-2	TGCAGCGTTAGAAGACCGAACACCGGGGAGCTGTTTTTT	CSVRRPNTGELFF
-	-	TRBV5-1	TRBJ1-3	TGCACCAGCAGCTTGACGACGGTCTCTGGAAACACCATATATTTT	CTSSLTTVSGNTIYF
-	few	TRBV19	TRBJ1-2	TGTGCCAGTAGTTCCCGTGATGGCTACACCTTC	CASSSRDGYTF
-	-	TRBV19	TRBJ2-4	TGTGCCAGTGGGGAGGCAGGGGTCACGAACATTCAGTACTTC	CASGEAGVTNIQYF
-	once	TRBV2	TRBJ1-1	TGTGCCAGCAGTGTGGCGGGGGACACTGAAGCTTTCTTT	CASSVAGDTEAFF
-	-	TRBV5-1	TRBJ2-7	TGCGCCAGCAGCCAAGGCGGGGCAGGGATACCCTACGAGCAGTACTTC	CASSQGGAGIPYEQYF
-	many	TRBV3-1	TRBJ2-5	TGTGCCAGCAGCCGAGAAGAGACCCAGTACTTC	CASSREETQYF
-	-	TRBV6-5	TRBJ1-2	TGTGCCAGCAGTTATGGGGGCCTTGGCTACACCTTC	CASSYGGLGYTF
TRBD1	many	TRBV5-5	TRBJ1-5	TGTGCCAGCAGCAGGTTACAGGGGCCCTTCGACAATCAGCCCCAGCATTTT	CASSRLQGPFDNQPQHF
-	many	TRBV12-3/TRBV12-4	TRBJ1-2	TGTGCCAGCAGTTTGGAGGGGAAGGTGGATGGCTACACCTTC	CASSLEGKVDGYTF
-	-	TRBV12-3/TRBV12-4	TRBJ2-7	TGTGCCAGCAGTGCCGCCCGGATTACCTACGAGCAGTACTTC	CASSAARITYEQYF
TRBD2	-	TRBV5-1	TRBJ2-5	TGCGCCAGCAGCTTAGCGATCGGGAGGGGCCAAGAGACCCAGTACTTC	CASSLAIGRGQETQYF
-	-	TRBV12-3/TRBV12-4	TRBJ1-2	TGTGCCAGCAGCCCCTCTCGGGGTTATGGCTACACCTTC	CASSPSRGYGYTF
-	many	TRBV5-6	TRBJ2-1	TGTGCCAGCAGCCAGGACAGTCCGGGTGAGCAGTTCTTC	CASSQDSPGEQFF
-	-	TRBV10-3	TRBJ2-1	TGTGCCATCAGTGGAGGGGGGAGCTCCTACAATGAGCAGTTCTTC	CAISGGGSSYNEQFF
-	few	TRBV7-9	TRBJ1-1	TGTGCCAGCAGCTTTCTGACAGGCGACGCTGAAGCTTTCTTT	CASSFLTGDAEAFF
TRBD1	-	TRBV5-6	TRBJ1-5	TGTGCCAGCAGCGCTCGACAGGGTTTCCAGCCCCAGCATTTT	CASSARQGFQPQHF
TRBD2	-	TRBV11-1	TRBJ2-7	TGTGCCAGCAGCTTAGGGAGACTAGCCTCCGAGCAGTACTTC	CASSLGRLASEQYF
-	many	TRBV15	TRBJ2-1	TGTGCCACCAGCAGAGAGAAGGGATACGAGCAGTTCTTC	CATSREKGYEQFF
-	many	TRBV5-1	TRBJ2-5	TGCGCCAGCAGCAGCGGACAGCTTCAAGAGACCCAGTACTTC	CASSSGQLQETQYF
-	many	TRBV3-1	TRBJ2-6	TGTGCCAGCAGCCGACCTGACATGGGAGTCCTCTCTGGGGCCAACGTCCTGACTTTC	CASSRPDMGVLSGANVLTF
TRBD2	many	TRBV7-2	TRBJ2-7	TGTGCCAGCAGCTTAGGGGCGGGAGGCGAGCAGTACTTC	CASSLGAGGEQYF
TRBD1	many	TRBV6-1	TRBJ1-6	TGTGCCAGCAGGCTGCAGGGGGCGGGGTCCTATAATTCACCCCTCCACTTT	CASRLQGAGSYNSPLHF
-	many	TRBV10-3	TRBJ2-1	TGTGCCATCAGTGAGTCTATACAGGGTGGTGAGCAGTTCTTC	CAISESIQGGEQFF
TRBD2	-	TRBV3-1	TRBJ2-5	TGTGCCAGCAGCCAAGAGCAGCGGGGGGCGGACTTCCAAGAGACCCAGTACTTC	CASSQEQRGADFQETQYF
TRBD1	-	TRBV7-9	TRBJ1-2	TGTGCCAGCAGCCATCCGGGACAGGGAATCTATGGCTACACCTTC	CASSHPGQGIYGYTF